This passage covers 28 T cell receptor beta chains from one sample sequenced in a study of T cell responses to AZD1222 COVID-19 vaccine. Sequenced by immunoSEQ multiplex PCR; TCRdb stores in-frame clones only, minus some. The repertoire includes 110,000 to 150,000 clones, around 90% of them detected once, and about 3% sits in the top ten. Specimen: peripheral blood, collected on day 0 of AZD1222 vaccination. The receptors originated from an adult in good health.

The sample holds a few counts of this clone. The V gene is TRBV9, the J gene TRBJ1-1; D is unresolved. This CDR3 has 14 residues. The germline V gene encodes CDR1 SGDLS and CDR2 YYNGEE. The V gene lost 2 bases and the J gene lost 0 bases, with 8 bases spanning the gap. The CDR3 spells CASSVDYMNTEAFF. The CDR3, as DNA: TGTGCCAGCAGCGTCGATTATATGAACACTGAAGCTTTCTTT.

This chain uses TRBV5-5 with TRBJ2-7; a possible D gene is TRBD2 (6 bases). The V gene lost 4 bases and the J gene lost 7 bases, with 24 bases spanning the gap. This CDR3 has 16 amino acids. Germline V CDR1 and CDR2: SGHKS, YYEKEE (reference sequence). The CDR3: CASSIGISGSEREQYF. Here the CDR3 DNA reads TGTGCCAGCAGCATAGGAATTAGCGGATCAGAACGTGAGCAGTACTTC. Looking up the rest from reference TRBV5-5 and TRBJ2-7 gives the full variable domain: DAGVTQSPTHLIKTRGQQVTLRCSPISGHKSVSWYQQVLGQGPQFIFQYYEKEERGRGNFPDRFSARQFPNYSSELNVNALLLGDSALYLCASSIGISGSEREQYFGPGTRLTVT.

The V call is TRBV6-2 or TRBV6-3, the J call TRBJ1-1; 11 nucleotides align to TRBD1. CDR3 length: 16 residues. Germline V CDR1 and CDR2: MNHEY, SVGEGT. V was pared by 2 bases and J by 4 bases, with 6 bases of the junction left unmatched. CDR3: CASSYGGDRGSTEAFF. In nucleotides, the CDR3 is TGTGCCAGCAGTTACGGGGGGGACAGGGGGAGCACTGAAGCTTTCTTT.

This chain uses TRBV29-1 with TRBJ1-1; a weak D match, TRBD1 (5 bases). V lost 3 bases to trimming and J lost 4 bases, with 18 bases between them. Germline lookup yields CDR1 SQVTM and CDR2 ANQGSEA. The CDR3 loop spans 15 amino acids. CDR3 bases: TGCAGCGTTGATCCCCTACAGGTTCGGTCCACTGAAGCTTTCTTT. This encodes CSVDPLQVRSTEAFF. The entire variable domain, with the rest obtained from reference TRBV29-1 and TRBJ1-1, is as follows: SAVISQKPSRDICQRGTSLTIQCQVDSQVTMMFWYRQQPGQSLTLIATANQGSEATYESGFVIDKFPISRPNLTFSTLTVSNMSPEDSSIYLCSVDPLQVRSTEAFFGQGTRLTVV.

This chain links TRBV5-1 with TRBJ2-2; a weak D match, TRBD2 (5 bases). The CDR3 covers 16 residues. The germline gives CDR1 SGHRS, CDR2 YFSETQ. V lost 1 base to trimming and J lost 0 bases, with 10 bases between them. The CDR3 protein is CASSLFGGSNTGELFF. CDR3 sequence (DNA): TGCGCCAGCAGCTTGTTTGGAGGCTCGAACACCGGGGAGCTGTTTTTT.

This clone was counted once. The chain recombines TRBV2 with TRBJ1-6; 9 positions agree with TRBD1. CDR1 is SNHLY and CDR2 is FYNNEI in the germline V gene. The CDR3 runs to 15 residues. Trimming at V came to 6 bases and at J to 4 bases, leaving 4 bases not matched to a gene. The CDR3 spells CASSGTGSYNSPLHF. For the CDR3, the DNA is TGTGCCAGCAGCGGGACAGGGTCTTATAATTCACCCCTCCACTTT.

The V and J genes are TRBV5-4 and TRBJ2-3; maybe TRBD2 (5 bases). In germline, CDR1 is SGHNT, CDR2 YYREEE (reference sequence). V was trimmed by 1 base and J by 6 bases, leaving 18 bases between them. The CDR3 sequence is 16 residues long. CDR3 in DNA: TGTGCCAGCAGCTTGCGGGCGGGTTCACAAACCGATACGCAGTATTTT. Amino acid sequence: CASSLRAGSQTDTQYF.

CDR3 sequence: CASSDPYEQYF. CDR3 nucleotide sequence: TGTGCCAGCAGCGACCCCTACGAGCAGTACTTC. The rearrangement joins TRBV13 to TRBJ2-7; D not resolved. The ends were cut back, 5 bases at V and 2 bases at J, with 4 bases in the middle. Per germline, CDR1 PRHDT and CDR2 FYEKMQ (reference sequence). This CDR3 region has 11 residues.

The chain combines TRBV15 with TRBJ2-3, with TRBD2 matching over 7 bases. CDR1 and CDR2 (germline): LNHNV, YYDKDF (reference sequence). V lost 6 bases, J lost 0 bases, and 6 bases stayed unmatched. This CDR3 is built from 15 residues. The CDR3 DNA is TGTGCCACCAGTCATCTGCGGGGGAGCACAGATACGCAGTATTTT. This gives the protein CATSHLRGSTDTQYF.

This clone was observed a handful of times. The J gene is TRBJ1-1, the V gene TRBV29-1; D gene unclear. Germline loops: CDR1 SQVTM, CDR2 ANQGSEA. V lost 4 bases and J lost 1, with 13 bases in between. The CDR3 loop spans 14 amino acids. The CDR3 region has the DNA TGCAGCGTTGTTCGGGCGGGGAGGAACACTGAAGCTTTCTTT. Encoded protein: CSVVRAGRNTEAFF. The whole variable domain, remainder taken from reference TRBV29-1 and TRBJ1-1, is SAVISQKPSRDICQRGTSLTIQCQVDSQVTMMFWYRQQPGQSLTLIATANQGSEATYESGFVIDKFPISRPNLTFSTLTVSNMSPEDSSIYLCSVVRAGRNTEAFFGQGTRLTVV.

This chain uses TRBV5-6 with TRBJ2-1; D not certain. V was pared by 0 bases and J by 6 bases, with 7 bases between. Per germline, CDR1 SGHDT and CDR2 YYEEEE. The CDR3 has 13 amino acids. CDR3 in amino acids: CASSLGTPNEQFF. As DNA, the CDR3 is TGTGCCAGCAGCTTGGGAACCCCCAATGAGCAGTTCTTC. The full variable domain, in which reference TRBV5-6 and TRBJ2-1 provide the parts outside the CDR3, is DAGVTQSPTHLIKTRGQQVTLRCSPKSGHDTVSWYQQALGQGPQFIFQYYEEEERQRGNFPDRFSGHQFPNYSSELNVNALLLGDSALYLCASSLGTPNEQFFGPGTRLTVL.

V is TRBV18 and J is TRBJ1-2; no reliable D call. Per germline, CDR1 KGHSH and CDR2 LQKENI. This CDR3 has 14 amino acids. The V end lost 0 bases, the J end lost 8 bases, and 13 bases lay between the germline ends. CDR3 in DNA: TGTGCCAGCTCACCACCGGGCGTGGTGCTGGGCTACACCTTC. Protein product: CASSPPGVVLGYTF.

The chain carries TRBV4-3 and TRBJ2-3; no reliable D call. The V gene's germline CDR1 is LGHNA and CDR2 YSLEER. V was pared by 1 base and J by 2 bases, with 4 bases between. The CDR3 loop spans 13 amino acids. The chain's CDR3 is CASSQVITDTQYF. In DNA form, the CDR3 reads TGCGCCAGCAGCCAAGTTATCACAGATACGCAGTATTTT.

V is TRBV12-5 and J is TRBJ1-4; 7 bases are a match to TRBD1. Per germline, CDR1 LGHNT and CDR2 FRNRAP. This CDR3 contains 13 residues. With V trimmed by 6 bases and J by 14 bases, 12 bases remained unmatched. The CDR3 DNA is TGTGCTAGTGGCGACCCTCGGACAGGAATCCTGTTTTTT. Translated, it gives CASGDPRTGILFF.

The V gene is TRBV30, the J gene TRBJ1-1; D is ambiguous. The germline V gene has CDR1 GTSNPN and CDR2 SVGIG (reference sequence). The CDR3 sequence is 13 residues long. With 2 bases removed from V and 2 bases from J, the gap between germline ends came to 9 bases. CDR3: CAWSNMGNTEAFF. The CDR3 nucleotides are TGTGCCTGGAGTAATATGGGTAACACTGAAGCTTTCTTT.

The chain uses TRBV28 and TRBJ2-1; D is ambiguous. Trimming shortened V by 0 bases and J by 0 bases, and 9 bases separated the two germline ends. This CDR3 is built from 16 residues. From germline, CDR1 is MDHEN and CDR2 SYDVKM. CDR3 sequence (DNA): TGTGCCAGCAGTTTATGGGGTGAAAGCTCCTACAATGAGCAGTTCTTC. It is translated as CASSLWGESSYNEQFF.

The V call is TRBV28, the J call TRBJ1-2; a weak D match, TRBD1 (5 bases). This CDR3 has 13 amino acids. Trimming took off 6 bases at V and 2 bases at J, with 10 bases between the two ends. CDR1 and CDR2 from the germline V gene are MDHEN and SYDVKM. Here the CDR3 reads CASSQGDNYGYTF. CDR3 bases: TGTGCCAGCAGCCAAGGGGACAACTATGGCTACACCTTC.

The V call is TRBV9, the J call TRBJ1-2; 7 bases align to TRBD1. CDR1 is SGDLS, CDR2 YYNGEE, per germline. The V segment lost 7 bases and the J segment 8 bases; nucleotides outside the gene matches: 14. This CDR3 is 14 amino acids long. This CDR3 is CASGRDSWTKGYTF. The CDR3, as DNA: TGTGCCAGCGGCCGGGACAGCTGGACCAAAGGCTACACCTTC.

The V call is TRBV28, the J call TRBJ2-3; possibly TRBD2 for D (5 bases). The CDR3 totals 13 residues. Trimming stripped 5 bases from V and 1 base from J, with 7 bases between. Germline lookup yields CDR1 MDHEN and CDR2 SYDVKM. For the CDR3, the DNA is TGTGCCAGCAGTAGGCGGGGCACAGATACGCAGTATTTT. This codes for CASSRRGTDTQYF.

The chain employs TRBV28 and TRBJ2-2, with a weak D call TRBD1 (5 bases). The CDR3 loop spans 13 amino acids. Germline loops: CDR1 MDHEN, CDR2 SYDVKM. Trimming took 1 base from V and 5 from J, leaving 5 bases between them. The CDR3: CASSLYRTGELFF. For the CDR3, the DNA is TGTGCCAGCAGTTTATACAGGACCGGGGAGCTGTTTTTT.

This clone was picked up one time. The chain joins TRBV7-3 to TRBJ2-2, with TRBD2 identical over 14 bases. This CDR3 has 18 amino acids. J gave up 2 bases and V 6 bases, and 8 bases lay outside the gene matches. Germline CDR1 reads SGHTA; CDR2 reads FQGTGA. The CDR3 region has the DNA TGTGCCAGCAGAAAACAGGGACTAGCGGGGGTAAACACCGGGGAGCTGTTTTTT. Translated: CASRKQGLAGVNTGELFF.

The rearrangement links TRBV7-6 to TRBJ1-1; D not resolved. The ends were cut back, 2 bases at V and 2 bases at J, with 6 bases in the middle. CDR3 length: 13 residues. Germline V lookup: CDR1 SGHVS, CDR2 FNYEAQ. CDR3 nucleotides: TGTGCCAGCAGCTTAAGGAGAAACACTGAAGCTTTCTTT. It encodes CASSLRRNTEAFF.

The CDR3, as DNA: TGCGCCAGCAGCCAGGACCCAACTAGCGGGGGTTACCAAGAGACCCAGTACTTC. Translated, it gives CASSQDPTSGGYQETQYF. This chain connects TRBV4-3 to TRBJ2-5; TRBD2 matches 11 bases. The CDR3 extends over 18 amino acids. J was trimmed by 0 bases and V by 3 bases; bases with no gene match: 9. Germline V gene lookup returns CDR1 LGHNA and CDR2 YSLEER.

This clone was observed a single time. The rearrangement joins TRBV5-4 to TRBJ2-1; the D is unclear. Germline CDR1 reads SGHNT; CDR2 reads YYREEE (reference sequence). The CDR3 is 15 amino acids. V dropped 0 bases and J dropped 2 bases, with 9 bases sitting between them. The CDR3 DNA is TGTGCCAGCAGCTTGGGGCCTCACCCCTACAATGAGCAGTTCTTC. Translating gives CASSLGPHPYNEQFF.

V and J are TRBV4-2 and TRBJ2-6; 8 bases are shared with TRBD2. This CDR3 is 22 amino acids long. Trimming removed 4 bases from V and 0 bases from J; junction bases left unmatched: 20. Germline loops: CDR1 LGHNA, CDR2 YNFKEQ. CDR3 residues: CASSPRVGAGGPSRSGANVLTF. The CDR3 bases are TGTGCCAGCAGCCCCCGGGTCGGGGCGGGGGGCCCTTCTCGCTCTGGGGCCAACGTCCTGACTTTC.

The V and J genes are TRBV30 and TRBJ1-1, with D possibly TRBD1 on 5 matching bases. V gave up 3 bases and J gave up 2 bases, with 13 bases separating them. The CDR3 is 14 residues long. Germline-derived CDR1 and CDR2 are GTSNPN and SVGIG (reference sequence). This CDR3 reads CAWRGIGDNTEAFF. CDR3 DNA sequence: TGTGCCTGGAGGGGGATAGGGGATAACACTGAAGCTTTCTTT.

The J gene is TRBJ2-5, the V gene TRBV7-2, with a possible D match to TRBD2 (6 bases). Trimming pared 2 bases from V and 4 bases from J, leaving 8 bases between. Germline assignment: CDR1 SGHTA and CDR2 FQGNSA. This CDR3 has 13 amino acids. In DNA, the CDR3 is TGTGCCAGCAGCTTAAAAGCGGGAGAGACCCAGTACTTC. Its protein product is CASSLKAGETQYF. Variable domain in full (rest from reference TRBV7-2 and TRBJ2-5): GAGVSQSPSNKVTEKGKDVELRCDPISGHTALYWYRQSLGQGLEFLIYFQGNSAPDKSGLPSDRFSAERTGGSVSTLTIQRTQQEDSAVYLCASSLKAGETQYFGPGTRLLVL.

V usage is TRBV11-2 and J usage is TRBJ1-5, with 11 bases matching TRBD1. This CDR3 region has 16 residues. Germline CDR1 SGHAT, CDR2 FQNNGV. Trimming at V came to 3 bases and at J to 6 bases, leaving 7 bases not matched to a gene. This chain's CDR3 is CASSFTGTGGSQPQHF. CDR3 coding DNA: TGTGCCAGCAGCTTTACCGGGACAGGGGGGAGTCAGCCCCAGCATTTT.